This section outlines one T cell receptor (beta chain) sequence together with its context. Its cognate antigen is unknown. V was clipped by 6 bases and J by 11 bases, with 19 bases between them. The CDR3 sequence is 14 residues long. CDR1 is LNHDA and CDR2 is SQIVND in the germline V gene (reference sequence). These data belong to a study of T-cell reconstitution after alpha-beta-depleted transplantation in children. Study-wide results and caveats: It was newly produced T cells that mostly accounted for T-cell counts and diversity one year after transplant. The origin of high day-60 TCRbeta diversity in some patients lay in surviving recipient T cells and thymic progenitors. The origin of alpha-beta T cells about two months after transplant was reportedly several hundred expanded graft clones.

Library preparation (for TCRbeta) was performed with unique molecular identifiers. TCRdb used MiXCR to reprocess the PCR reads, holding one entry per CDR3 protein. The data show 250,000 to 300,000 distinct CDR3 sequences, around 9.1% seen once. The rearrangement joins TRBV19 to TRBJ1-4; D might be TRBD1 (5 bases). The clonotype comes from a boy younger than two with acute myeloid leukemia, due to receive a stem cell transplant. The specimen comprised PBMCs, sampled before TCRalphabeta/CD19-depleted stem cell transplant. CDR3 protein: CASRDLGAAGKLFF. Written as DNA, the CDR3 is TGTGCCAGTAGGGACCTAGGGGCCGCAGGGAAACTGTTTTTT.